What follows is one T cell receptor (beta chain) and its context. CDR1 and CDR2 from the germline V gene are SGDLS and YYNGEE. The CDR3 covers 14 residues. Trimming removed 0 bases at V and 4 bases at J, with 10 bases between. The sample is drawn from a study of shared clonotypes between healthy human individuals. Study processing details: Filtering differed for immunoSEQ, which gave only junction sequences without quality scores. TCRdb keeps only in-frame clones here, not all; method: immunoSEQ multiplex PCR. The D gene and trimming were derived from the DNA, and the V and J assignments and clone size from that table. Of 950,000 to 1,100,000 clones in the sample, about 84% were seen once.

The sequencing sample was made of memory CD4+ T cells from PBMCs. Subset of the sample: CD45RA-negative fraction. The sequence came from a man between 18 and 35 years old in good health. Some clones in this sample may be carry-over from other donors' samples. The chain links TRBV9 to TRBJ2-5; the D is unclear. In nucleotides, the CDR3 is TGTGCCAGCAGCGTAGGGGTCCCAGGAGAGACCCAGTACTTC. It specifies CASSVGVPGETQYF.